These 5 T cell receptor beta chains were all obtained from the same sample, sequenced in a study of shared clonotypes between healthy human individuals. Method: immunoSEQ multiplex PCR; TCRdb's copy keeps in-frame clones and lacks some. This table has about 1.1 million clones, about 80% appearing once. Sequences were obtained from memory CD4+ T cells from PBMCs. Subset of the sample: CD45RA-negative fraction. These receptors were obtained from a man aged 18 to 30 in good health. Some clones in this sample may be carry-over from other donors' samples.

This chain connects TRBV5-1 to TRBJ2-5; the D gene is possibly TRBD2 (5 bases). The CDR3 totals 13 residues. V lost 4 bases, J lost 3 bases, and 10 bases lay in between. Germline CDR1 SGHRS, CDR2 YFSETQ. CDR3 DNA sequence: TGCGCCAGCAGCCCTGGACTGGAAGAGACCCAGTACTTC. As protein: CASSPGLEETQYF. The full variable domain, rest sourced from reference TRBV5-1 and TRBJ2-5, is KAGVTQTPRYLIKTRGQQVTLSCSPISGHRSVSWYQQTPGQGLQFLFEYFSETQRNKGNFPGRFSGRQFSNSRSEMNVSTLELGDSALYLCASSPGLEETQYFGPGTRLLVL.

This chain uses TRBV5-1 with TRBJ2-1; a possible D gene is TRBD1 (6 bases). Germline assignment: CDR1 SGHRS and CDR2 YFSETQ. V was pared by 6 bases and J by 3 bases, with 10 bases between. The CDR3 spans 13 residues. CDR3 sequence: CASNQGNYNEQFF. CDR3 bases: TGCGCCAGCAATCAGGGGAACTACAATGAGCAGTTCTTC.

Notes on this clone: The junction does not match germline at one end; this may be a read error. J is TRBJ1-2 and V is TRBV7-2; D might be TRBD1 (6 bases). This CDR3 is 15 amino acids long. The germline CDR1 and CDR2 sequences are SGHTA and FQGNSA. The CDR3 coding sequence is TGTGCCAGCAGCTCAAAAGGGGGAGCTAATTATGGCTACACCTTC. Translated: CASSSKGGANYGYTF.

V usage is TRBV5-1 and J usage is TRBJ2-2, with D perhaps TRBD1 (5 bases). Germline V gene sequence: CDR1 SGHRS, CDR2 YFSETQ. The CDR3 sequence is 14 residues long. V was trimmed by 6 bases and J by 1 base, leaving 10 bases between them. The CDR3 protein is CASNGQGNTGELFF. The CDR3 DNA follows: TGCGCCAGCAACGGGCAGGGGAACACCGGGGAGCTGTTTTTT.

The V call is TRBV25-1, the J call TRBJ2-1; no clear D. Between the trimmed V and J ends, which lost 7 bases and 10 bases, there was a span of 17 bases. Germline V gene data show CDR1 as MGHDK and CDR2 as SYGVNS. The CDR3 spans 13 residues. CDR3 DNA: TGTGCCAGCACCTCCCAGGATGAAGGGGAGCAGTTCTTC. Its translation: CASTSQDEGEQFF.